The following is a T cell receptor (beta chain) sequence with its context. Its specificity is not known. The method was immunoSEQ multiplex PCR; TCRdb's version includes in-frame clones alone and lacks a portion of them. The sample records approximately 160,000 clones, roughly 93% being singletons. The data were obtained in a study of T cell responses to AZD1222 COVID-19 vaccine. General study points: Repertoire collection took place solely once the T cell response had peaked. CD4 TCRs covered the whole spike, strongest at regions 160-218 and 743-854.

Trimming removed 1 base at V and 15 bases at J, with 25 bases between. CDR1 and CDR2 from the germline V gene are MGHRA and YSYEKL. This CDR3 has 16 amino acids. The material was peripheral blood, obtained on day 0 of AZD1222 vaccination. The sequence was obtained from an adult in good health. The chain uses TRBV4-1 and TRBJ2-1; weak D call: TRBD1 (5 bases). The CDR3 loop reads CASSQVIGLGVDKPFF. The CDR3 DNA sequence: TGCGCCAGCAGCCAAGTCATAGGTCTAGGGGTCGATAAACCGTTCTTC.